This is a list of T cell receptor beta chains from one sample in a study of cytomegalovirus exposure and HLA in healthy donors. Sequenced by immunoSEQ multiplex PCR; TCRdb stores in-frame clones only, minus some. Of roughly 90,000 clones listed, around 82% are singletons. The sequenced sample was PBMCs. The receptors originated from a man aged 18 to 30 in good health and CMV-seronegative. Each CDR3 is given with its conserved first and last residue. D genes are given only for firm matches. Clone sizes are given selectively: once, few, many, or a class where the clone is expanded.

>TRBJ2-7|TRBD2|-|TRBV5-6
TGTGCCAGCAGCTGGGAGGGACGGCCGAGCTCCTACGAGCAGTACTTC
CASSWEGRPSSYEQYF
>TRBJ1-2|-|-|TRBV6-6
TGTGCCATCGGGGGGGTCAGCTACACCTTC
CAIGGVSYTF
>TRBJ1-2|TRBD1|-|TRBV4-2
TGTGCCAGCAGCCAAATGGGACAGGGGCACTATGGCTACACCTTC
CASSQMGQGHYGYTF
>TRBJ2-7|TRBD1|-|TRBV5-1
TGCGCCAGCAGCTTGGATCTTTTAGAGGACAGGGGTAACTTC
CASSLDLLEDRGNF
>TRBJ2-7|TRBD2|-|TRBV28
TGTGCCACCAGGGCGGGGGATTCCAGGAGCAAGATTCGCTACGAGCAGTACTTC
CATRAGDSRSKIRYEQYF
>TRBJ1-1|-|-|TRBV29-1
TGCAGCGGTGCCGGGAACACTGAAGCTTTCTTT
CSGAGNTEAFF
>TRBJ2-7|TRBD1|-|TRBV6-1
TGTGCCAGCAGTGGGCGGGACAGGGGTACCTACGAGCAGTACTTC
CASSGRDRGTYEQYF
>TRBJ1-1|-|-|TRBV19
TGTGCCAGCCTGCCCCCAGGAGGTAATGAAGCTTTCTTT
CASLPPGGNEAFF
>TRBJ2-1|TRBD1|few|TRBV29-1
TGCAGCGTTGAAGCACGGGGCACAGGGGGCGGGGGCTCCTACAATGAGCAGTTCTTC
CSVEARGTGGGGSYNEQFF
>TRBJ1-2|TRBD1|-|TRBV5-1
TGCGCCAGCAGCCCAGGACAGGGTGAAGGCTACACCTTC
CASSPGQGEGYTF
>TRBJ1-4|-|-|TRBV4-1
TGCGCCAGCAGCCAAGAAGTGACAGGTCCCGATGAAAAACTGTTTTTT
CASSQEVTGPDEKLFF
>TRBJ2-5|-|once|TRBV13
TGTGCCAGCAGCTCCGCCAACAGACAAGAGACCCAGTACTTC
CASSSANRQETQYF
>TRBJ2-1|-|-|TRBV10-1
TGCGCCAGCAGTGTGACTGTAAGCTCCTACAATGAGCAGTTCTTC
CASSVTVSSYNEQFF
>TRBJ1-1|-|-|TRBV7-8
TGTGCCAGCGGCCCCTTAGGGGACACTGAAGCTTTCTTT
CASGPLGDTEAFF
>TRBJ2-1|TRBD2|few|TRBV13
TGTGCCAGCAGCTTACAAGCGGGGGGACTGCTACCGGGGGAGGATGAGCAGTTCTTC
CASSLQAGGLLPGEDEQFF
>TRBJ2-2|-|-|TRBV11-2
TGTGCCAGCAGTCCTACTACGTACACCGGGGAGCTGTTTTTT
CASSPTTYTGELFF
>TRBJ2-5|TRBD2|-|TRBV10-3
TGTGCCATCAGTGGGGAGCGGGGGGCCAATCTGGTAGAGACCCAGTACTTC
CAISGERGANLVETQYF
>TRBJ1-4|-|once|TRBV5-4
TGTGCCAGCAGCTTGTCGGCTAATGAAAAACTGTTTTTT
CASSLSANEKLFF
>TRBJ2-1|TRBD2|-|TRBV25-1
TGTGCCAGCAGTGGGGTTTCGGGGGGGTCCTACAATGAGCAGTTCTTC
CASSGVSGGSYNEQFF
>TRBJ1-1|-|-|TRBV5-1
TGCGCCAGCAGCTCGGTCGCAGGGGACCTAGGGAGCACTGAAGCTTTCTTT
CASSSVAGDLGSTEAFF
>TRBJ2-7|-|once|TRBV5-5
TGTGCCAGCAGCCCCCAGAGGGGGGGCGCGTCCGAGCAGTACTTC
CASSPQRGGASEQYF
>TRBJ2-2|TRBD2|few|TRBV11-2
TGTGCCAGCAGCTGGGGTCCCGGGGGGGCCGGGGAGCTGTTTTTT
CASSWGPGGAGELFF
>TRBJ1-1|-|-|TRBV5-4
TGTGCCAGCAGCCCGCGCGACATCAACACTGAAGCTTTCTTT
CASSPRDINTEAFF
>TRBJ1-5|-|-|TRBV4-1
TGCGCCAGCAGCCAAGAAAGAGGGTTCGGCAATCAGCCCCAGCATTTT
CASSQERGFGNQPQHF
>TRBJ1-1|-|-|TRBV7-9
TGTGCCAGCAGCCTATCGGACAGCGTAAACACTGAAGCTTTCTTT
CASSLSDSVNTEAFF
>TRBJ1-1|TRBD1|-|TRBV5-1
TGCGCCAGCAGCCCCCACAGGGGCACCACTGAAGCTTTCTTT
CASSPHRGTTEAFF
>TRBJ2-7|-|-|TRBV18
TGTGCCAGCTCCGAGAGACAGGACTCCTACGAGCAGTACTTC
CASSERQDSYEQYF
>TRBJ1-6|TRBD1|-|TRBV25-1
TGTGCCAGCAGGGACAGGGTCATTCTTAATTCACCCCTCCACTTT
CASRDRVILNSPLHF
>TRBJ2-1|TRBD1|few|TRBV2
TGTGCCAGCAGGACTGACCGGGACAGGATTCGCAATGAGCAGTTCTTC
CASRTDRDRIRNEQFF
>TRBJ1-4|-|-|TRBV5-1
TGCGCCAGCAGCTTGGGTGATCTACAGACTAATGAAAAACTGTTTTTT
CASSLGDLQTNEKLFF
>TRBJ1-6|-|-|TRBV21-1
TGTGCCAGCAGCAACGGAGGACAGGGAGGAAATTCACCCCTCCACTTT
CASSNGGQGGNSPLHF
>TRBJ2-6|-|-|TRBV4-2
TGTGCCAGCAGCCAAGATTGGAGCGGGGCCAACGTCCTGACTTTC
CASSQDWSGANVLTF
>TRBJ1-2|-|-|TRBV7-8
TGTGCCAGCAGCTCATCGGGGGGTCGGCGATATGGCTACACCTTC
CASSSSGGRRYGYTF
>TRBJ1-2|TRBD1|-|TRBV5-6
TGTGCCAGCAGCCGGGGACAGGGGGATGGCTACACCTTC
CASSRGQGDGYTF
>TRBJ2-7|TRBD1|-|TRBV4-1
TGCGCCAGCAGCCAAGCTCACCGGGGGACAGGGCCCTACGAGCAGTACTTC
CASSQAHRGTGPYEQYF
>TRBJ1-1|TRBD1|-|TRBV9
TGTGCCAGCAGCGAGAGACAGGGGGGCCCTGAAGCTTTCTTT
CASSERQGGPEAFF
>TRBJ2-1|-|once|TRBV19
TGTGCCAGTAGTAGAGGAGTCCGGTCCTACAATGAGCAGTTCTTC
CASSRGVRSYNEQFF
>TRBJ1-1|TRBD1|-|TRBV6-1
TGTGCCAGCGGGGGACAGAGGGGCACTGAAGCTTTCTTT
CASGGQRGTEAFF
>TRBJ2-1|-|-|TRBV10-3
TGTGCCATCAGTGCGGGATGGTCGGGGGATGAGCAGTTCTTC
CAISAGWSGDEQFF
>TRBJ1-6|TRBD1|few|TRBV7-2
TGTGCCAGCACCGAACCCGGGACAGGGGGCCGATTGTATAATTCACCCCTCCACTTT
CASTEPGTGGRLYNSPLHF
>TRBJ2-1|-|-|TRBV19
TGTGCCAGCGACGGGGGATCTCCCTACAATGAGCAGTTCTTC
CASDGGSPYNEQFF
>TRBJ1-2|-|-|TRBV4-1
TGCGCCAGCAGCCAAGTTTCAGGGGACGATGGCTACACCTTC
CASSQVSGDDGYTF
>TRBJ2-2|-|-|TRBV11-2
TGTGCCAGCGCCTCCATTGCGAAAACCGGGGAGCTGTTTTTT
CASASIAKTGELFF
>TRBJ2-7|-|-|TRBV7-9
TGTGCCAGCAGCCTCTTTGACACAACCTACGAGCAGTACTTC
CASSLFDTTYEQYF
>TRBJ2-7|-|-|TRBV6-5
TGTGCCAGCAGTTACGAAATTCAGGGGGAGCAGTACTTC
CASSYEIQGEQYF
>TRBJ1-2|TRBD1|-|TRBV7-9
TGTGCCAGCAGCCCGACAGGGATTGGTGGCTACACCTTC
CASSPTGIGGYTF
>TRBJ2-1|TRBD1|-|TRBV11-2
TGTGCCAGCAGCATACGACAGGGGGCTCCCTACAATGAGCAGTTCTTC
CASSIRQGAPYNEQFF
>TRBJ2-6|TRBD2|once|TRBV2
TGTGCCAGCAAACCTGGCGGGGGTGCTGGGGCCAACGTCCTGACTTTC
CASKPGGGAGANVLTF
>TRBJ1-5|TRBD1|-|TRBV2
TGTGCCAGCAGAGCCAGGGGAGCAGGGGGCTATCAGCCCCAGCATTTT
CASRARGAGGYQPQHF
>TRBJ2-7|TRBD1|-|TRBV10-3
TGTGCCATTGGTGCTGAGACAGGGGGTCTCTACGAGCAGTACTTC
CAIGAETGGLYEQYF
>TRBJ2-1|TRBD1|once|TRBV7-3
TGTGCCAGCAGTACACAGGGGAACAATGAGCAGTTCTTC
CASSTQGNNEQFF
>TRBJ2-5|-|few|TRBV5-1
TGCGCCAGCAGGTGGGGAGAGGAGACCCAGTACTTC
CASRWGEETQYF
>TRBJ2-2|TRBD1|few|TRBV27
TGTGCCAGCAGAACAGGGGTCCCCACCGGGGAGCTGTTTTTT
CASRTGVPTGELFF
>TRBJ2-2|-|-|TRBV7-9
TGTTCCAGCAGCCCCAGGGCATACACCGGGGAGCTGTTTTTT
CSSSPRAYTGELFF
>TRBJ2-1|TRBD2|-|TRBV4-1
TGCGCCAGCAGCCGACTAGCGGGGGTGTACAATGAGCAGTTCTTC
CASSRLAGVYNEQFF
>TRBJ2-7|-|-|TRBV5-1
TGCGCCAGCAGCCCCCAGGGAGGTAGCTCCTACGAGCAGTACTTC
CASSPQGGSSYEQYF
>TRBJ2-7|-|few|TRBV10-2
TGCGCCAGCACCAGGAAGATGCCGGGGAGTTCGGGTTTCTACGAGCAGTACTTC
CASTRKMPGSSGFYEQYF